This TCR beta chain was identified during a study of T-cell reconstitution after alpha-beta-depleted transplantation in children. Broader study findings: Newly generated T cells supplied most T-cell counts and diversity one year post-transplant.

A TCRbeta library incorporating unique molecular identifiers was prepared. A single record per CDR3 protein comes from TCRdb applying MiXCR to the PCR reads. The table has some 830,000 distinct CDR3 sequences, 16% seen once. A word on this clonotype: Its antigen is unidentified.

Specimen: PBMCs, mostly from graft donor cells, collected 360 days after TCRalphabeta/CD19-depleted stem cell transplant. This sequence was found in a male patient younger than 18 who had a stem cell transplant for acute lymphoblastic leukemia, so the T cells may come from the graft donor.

The CDR3 reads CSVDEKARADTQYF. The DNA of the CDR3 is TGCAGCGTTGACGAAAAGGCGAGGGCAGATACGCAGTATTTT. The chain employs TRBV29-1 and TRBJ2-3; tentative D call: TRBD2 (5 bases). V lost 3 bases and J 4 bases, leaving 14 bases between the germline ends. The CDR3 totals 14 residues. The germline gives CDR1 SQVTM, CDR2 ANQGSEA.